The TCR beta chain under discussion was sequenced for a study of T cells in Graves' hyperthyroidism and ophthalmopathy. The CDR3 regions of TCR beta were amplified from RNA transcripts. TCR CDR3 regions were first amplified by RT-PCR with HTBI primers. One entry per CDR3 protein, called by TCRdb with MiXCR from the multiplex PCR reads. The table has around 660,000 distinct CDR3 sequences, over 40% seen once; the top ten hold roughly 6.5%. Trimming pared 2 bases from V and 0 bases from J, leaving 13 bases between. CDR1 MGHDK and CDR2 SYGVNS come from the germline V gene. This CDR3 contains 17 residues.

The genes are TRBV25-1 and TRBJ1-4; D unclear. The receptor was isolated from an adult man with Graves' disease, either hyperthyroidism or ophthalmopathy (not recorded which). Specimen: peripheral blood or thyroid tissue (not recorded which). This CDR3 reads CASSEPKRSATNEKLFF. CDR3 coding DNA: TGTGCCAGCAGTGAACCCAAACGAAGCGCAACTAATGAAAAACTGTTTTTT.